Sequencing of this TCR beta chain was carried out in a study of cytomegalovirus exposure and HLA in healthy donors. Across the study: An early release of data contained tens of millions of unique TCRs, which came from HLA-typed donors.

PCR involved 60 Vbeta and 13 Jbeta primers. Profiled with immunoSEQ multiplex PCR; TCRdb holds only in-frame clones, not every one. The table has 200,000 to 250,000 clones, more than 75% seen once. Overall study results and limits: A later analysis found TCR association rates differed by HLA locus, highest for DRB1 and lowest for HLA-C. In a later analysis, common viral pathogens appeared linked to several of the most significant clusters. Rarity marked most TCR sequences, yet some public TCRs occurred in many donors.

Comment on this clone: Its cognate antigen is unknown.

The germline V gene encodes CDR1 SGHRS and CDR2 YFSETQ. V lost 2 bases, J lost 1 base, and 17 bases lay in between. This CDR3 region has 17 residues. The receptor was isolated from a woman aged 40 to 50 in good health and CMV-seronegative. The chain has TRBV5-1 and TRBJ2-3, with a weak D call TRBD2 (6 bases). Sample: PBMCs. The CDR3 spells CASSFHIAVEGTDTQYF. The DNA for the CDR3 is TGCGCCAGCAGCTTTCATATAGCGGTCGAGGGCACAGATACGCAGTATTTT.